This TCR beta chain was documented in a study of cytomegalovirus exposure and HLA in healthy donors (dated by TCRdb to about 2017). Broadly, across the study: An earlier analysis of approximately 590 of the donors reported 250 to 300 Gb of sequence data and some 100 million unique TCR beta sequences from 190 million or so T cells. Every discovery cohort repertoire had been produced on one sequencing platform. Of the 300 to 500 genotyped donors, 75% to 85% were placed in the genetic ancestry cluster associated with self-reported Caucasian donors. HLA typing included class I and class II loci at four-digit resolution. In an earlier analysis of 587 of the donors, high-throughput TCR beta sequencing was used to judge whether each TCR beta V gene segment behaved as functional or pseudogenic. A later genetic analysis used genome-wide SNP genotypes for about three fifths of the 666 donors, treating that subset as a discovery cohort. Donor age, sex, ethnicity and CMV serostatus were compiled alongside the repertoire data. Across roughly 420 genotyped donors of the cohort, an average of about 250,000 unique TCR beta nucleotide sequences per donor were sequenced, and roughly 18% of those sequences were non-productive. About five DR-DQ haplotypes were treated as single units for association and clustering because of strong linkage in the cohort. The study combined high-throughput TCR immunosequencing, statistical association of individual TCRs with disease status, and machine learning to predict cytomegalovirus infection status. Rather than using new phenotypic data, the later analysis identified candidate immune exposures from TCR beta sequences and from how often those sequences occurred across donors. Besides the first cohort of roughly 660 subjects, a separate validation cohort made up of 90 to 150 different subjects was used. Using immunosequencing, the study profiled T cell repertoires from fewer than 700 subjects and related those repertoires to cytomegalovirus serostatus. To study patterns of TCR occurrence, a later analysis re-analyzed previously published TCR beta repertoires from 666 donors and added high-resolution HLA genotyping. Roughly 300 gigabases of sequencing data and approximately 85 million unique TCR sequences were included in an early release covering roughly 600 HLA-typed donors. Typing coverage differed by locus: A, B, C, DRB1 and DQB1 were typed in about 629-630 donors, DQA1 in around 500, DPA1 in 606, and DPB1 in approximately 450. The study was designed to test whether signatures of past pathogen exposure could be identified by cataloging public T cell receptors. Study-wide findings and limitations: CMV serostatus was the only immune exposure information available for the cohort. A later analysis reported that several top co-occurrence clusters appeared linked to parvovirus B19, influenza, CMV and Epstein-Barr virus. In both the original and validation cohorts, the classifier was reported to diagnose cytomegalovirus status with high specificity and sensitivity. Linkage disequilibrium might explain the correlated functional status among segregating V segments, but an unknown experimental factor could not be excluded. A later genetic analysis associated a missense DCLRE1C variant with V-gene and J-gene trimming of TCR beta chains, and an independent cohort replicated the association. When HLA alleles, especially DR and DQ, strongly co-occurred, attributing TCR associations to individual alleles was difficult. Most TCR sequences were seen in very few donors, while some public TCRs were found in many individuals. The study gave a list of some 150 TCR beta chains associated with cytomegalovirus. In this cohort, only TCR beta chains were sequenced, and detectable features were limited by the absence of alpha or paired-chain data. In a later analysis, HLA-associated TCR beta chains showed more clonal expansion and lower generation probabilities than non-associated chains that were equally common. A further reported finding was that TCR beta sequences accurately predicted the HLA-A and HLA-B alleles for most subjects in the first cohort. According to a later genetic analysis, donors in an Asian-associated ancestry cluster had fewer N-insertions in productive TCRs than the roughly 670-donor mean. At a false discovery rate of 0.05, a later analysis linked around 15,000 TCR beta sequences to specific HLA alleles. In vitro tests confirmed that three of the cytomegalovirus-associated TCR beta chains recognize cytomegalovirus antigens. The authors suggested that the approach could potentially be extended to other disease states and immunological phenotypes. The presence/absence analyses assumed that sequencing depth was roughly uniform across donors, and that assumption may not be true. A later analysis found that TCR association rates varied across HLA loci, with DRB1 alleles showing the most associated TCRs and HLA-C alleles the fewest. Most CMV-associated TCR beta chains appeared to be HLA-restricted in a later analysis, and the HLA associations seemed to be driven largely by CMV exposure. HLA typing was unavailable for some donors at each locus, so association tests used only the typed subset. Around 16 rarely observed V segments, including chromosome 9 orphons, were excluded from the earlier analysis of a few hundred of the donors because counts were too low. A group of highly shared sequence variants was considered likely to be a technical artifact of the sequencing pipeline. An earlier analysis of some 560 of the donors showed that most TCR beta V segments appeared in productive rearrangements either about 90% or about 30% of the time, which broadly matched IMGT annotations.

This clone was seen more than once but under ten times. This receptor's antigen is unknown. Qualities for individual bases were not recorded, and no much larger clone is one base off. The library was obtained by the immunoSEQ multiplex PCR assay. For the multiplex PCR, a mixture combining 60 forward primers for TCR Vbeta segments and 13 reverse primers for TCR Jbeta segments was used. The CDR3 region of rearranged TCR beta genes was amplified from genomic DNA with a multiplex PCR assay. Amplified TCR beta libraries were sequenced as 87-base-pair reads on the Illumina HiSeq System. The paper's processing steps were these. Across the 666 repertoires, a later analysis counted 75 million to 90 million unique TCR beta chains, approximately 10 million of which were shared by at least two donors. Raw reads were error-corrected and collapsed into unique sequences with a nearest-neighbor algorithm that merged closely related sequences to remove PCR and sequencing errors. V, D and J gene segments were assigned by aligning CDR3 sequences to IMGT reference sequences. For a sequence to be retained, a match of at least six nucleotides was required to both a V gene segment and a J gene segment. A rearrangement counted as productive if the CDR3 had no stop codons and remained in frame with V and J, and every other rearrangement counted as non-productive. Following IMGT convention, CDR3 was defined as the stretch from the second conserved V-encoded cysteine to the conserved J-encoded phenylalanine. The earlier analysis of 500 to 650 of the donors excluded any sequence lacking an unambiguous match to a single V gene segment. An earlier analysis of approximately 590 of the donors called V segments functional above 56.7% productive rearrangements and segregating when the between-donor standard deviation exceeded 5%. A statistical classification framework was developed to diagnose cytomegalovirus status using the catalog of TCR beta chain sequences. A later analysis assigned V and J genes by comparing TCR nucleotide sequences with IMGT/GENE-DB human TR gene sequences. In a later analysis, CDR3 sequences and most-parsimonious VDJ recombination scenarios were assigned using the TCRdist pipeline. In a later analysis, each TCR beta chain was defined by its CDR3 amino acid sequence together with its V-gene family, and reads without a unique V-gene family were excluded. In a later analysis, approximately 590 highly shared, low-generation-probability nucleotide sequences were removed to address suspected cross-contamination and a sequencing artifact. A later analysis calculated a clonal expansion index for each public chain from normalized within-repertoire ranks of inferred template counts. A later analysis computed generation probabilities with a VDJ recombination model fitted to out-of-frame rearrangements, and checked the results against IGoR. A later analysis scored TCR-TCR, TCR-HLA and TCR-CMV co-occurrence with hypergeometric tests, applying a repertoire-size bias correction to TCR pairs. A later analysis estimated false discovery rates by permuting HLA or CMV assignments 20 times. A later analysis grouped co-occurring TCRs with DBSCAN, adding TCRdist sequence similarity when clustering within HLA-allele-positive subsets. Co-occurrence clustering excluded repertoires with fewer than 30,000 or more than 120,000 public chains, plus five with anomalous nucleotide sharing. Here the immuneACCESS table is served through TCRdb, limited to in-frame sequences with V and J called. Missing clones are a known gap in these copies; in checked studies unresolved V genes cover under half, and the rest lacks a known reason. That table gives V, J and clone size, and the DNA gave D and trimming. The sample table holds tens of thousands of clones, of which 76% were seen once. The ten largest clonotypes hold 3.3% of the sample.

The cohort was made up of several hundred healthy bone marrow donors. All cohort members were sampled while nominally healthy, although unrecorded immune exposures were likely present. The donor tested CMV seronegative, placing the donor among the 300 to 400 seronegative members of the cohort. Every donor gave a peripheral blood sample, and the peripheral blood mononuclear cells from that sample were used for TCR beta sequencing. The Qiagen DNeasy Blood Extraction Kit was used to extract genomic DNA from the blood cell samples. Sequenced input: PBMCs. This sequence originates from a man between 18 and 29 years old in good health and CMV-seronegative.

The DNA sequence reads TGTGCCAGCAGCCTCACAGGGTTCAGTCAGCCCCAGCATTTT. It translates to CASSLTGFSQPQHF. The rearrangement combines TRBV6-5 with TRBJ1-5, with a tentative D gene TRBD1 over 6 matching bases. From the cysteine up to the phenylalanine, the CDR3 has a length of 14 residues. Kept here is only the CDR3 DNA, which spans 42 bases and is read in frame from base 1. CDR1 is given as MNHEY and CDR2 as SVGAGI, both from the germline V gene. Between the V and J ends, shortened by 6 bases and 6 bases respectively, the junction contains 15 bases.